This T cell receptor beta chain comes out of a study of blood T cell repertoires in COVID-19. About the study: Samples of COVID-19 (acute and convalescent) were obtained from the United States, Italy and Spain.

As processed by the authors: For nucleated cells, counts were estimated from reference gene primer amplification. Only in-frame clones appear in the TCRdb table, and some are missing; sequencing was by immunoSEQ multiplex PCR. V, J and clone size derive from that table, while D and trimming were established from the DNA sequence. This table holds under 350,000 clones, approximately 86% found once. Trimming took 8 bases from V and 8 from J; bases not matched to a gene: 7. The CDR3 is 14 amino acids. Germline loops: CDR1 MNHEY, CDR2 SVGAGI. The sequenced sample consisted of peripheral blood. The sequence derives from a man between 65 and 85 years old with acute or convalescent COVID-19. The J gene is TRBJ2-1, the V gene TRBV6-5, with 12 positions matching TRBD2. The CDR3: CASQGLAGGHEQFF. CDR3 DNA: TGTGCCAGCCAGGGGCTAGCGGGAGGGCATGAGCAGTTCTTC.